The clone carrying this T cell receptor (beta chain) was seen only a few times. The CDR3 contains 15 residues. V lost 5 bases to trimming and J lost 4 bases; unmatched junction nucleotides: 8. Germline-derived CDR1 and CDR2 are SGHAT and FQNNGV. This entry is derived from a study of shared clonotypes between healthy human individuals. For the study at large: CD8 memory received one plate per donor, CD8 naive two, CD4 memory three and CD4 naive three.

TCRdb's table, derived via immunoSEQ multiplex PCR, lists solely in-frame clones and lacks some. The sample records some 200,000 clones, 65% to 70% being singletons. This chain uses TRBV11-2 with TRBJ2-7; 10 nucleotides match TRBD1. This clonotype was sampled from a man aged 30 to 39 in good health. Sample: memory CD4+ T cells sorted from blood. This sample's subset: CD45RA-negative fraction. The CDR3 loop is CASSDWDRGHYEQYF. CDR3 coding DNA: TGTGCCAGCAGCGACTGGGACAGGGGTCATTACGAGCAGTACTTC.